Given below is one TCR beta chain in context. Germline CDR1 SNHLY, CDR2 FYNNEI. Germline trimming cut 7 bases from V and 5 bases from J; bases unmatched to any gene: 6. The CDR3 length is 14 residues. This specimen belongs to a study of CD8 T cells in Susac syndrome. The RNA, roughly 0.45 to 1 ug, was put through reverse transcription using random hexamers. A multiplex approach, immunoSEQ multiplex PCR, amplified TCR beta CDR3 across 54 Vbeta and 13 Jbeta. TCRdb independently ran MiXCR on the immunoSEQ multiplex PCR reads; one entry per CDR3 protein. The sample includes approximately 110,000 distinct CDR3 sequences, roughly 97% seen only once; the top ten take approximately 0.093%.

This receptor was obtained from a human donor in good health. The chain is built from TRBV2 and TRBJ2-2, with TRBD2 matching over 8 bases. The sample taken for sequencing was CD4+ T cells from PBMCs. Written as DNA, the CDR3 is TGTGCCAGCATGGGGCTAGCGGGTACCGGGGAGCTGTTTTTT. It codes for CASMGLAGTGELFF.